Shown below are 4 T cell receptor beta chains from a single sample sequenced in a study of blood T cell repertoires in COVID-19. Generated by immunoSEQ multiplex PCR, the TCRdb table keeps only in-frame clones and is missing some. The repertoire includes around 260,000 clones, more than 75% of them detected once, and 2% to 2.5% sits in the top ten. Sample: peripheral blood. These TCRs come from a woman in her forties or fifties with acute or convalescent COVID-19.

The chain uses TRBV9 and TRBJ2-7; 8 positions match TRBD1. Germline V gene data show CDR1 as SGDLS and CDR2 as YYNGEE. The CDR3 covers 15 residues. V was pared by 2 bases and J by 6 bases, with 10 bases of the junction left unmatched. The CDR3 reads CASSVAGQGGVEQYF. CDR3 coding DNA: TGTGCCAGCAGCGTTGCAGGACAGGGTGGCGTCGAGCAGTACTTC.

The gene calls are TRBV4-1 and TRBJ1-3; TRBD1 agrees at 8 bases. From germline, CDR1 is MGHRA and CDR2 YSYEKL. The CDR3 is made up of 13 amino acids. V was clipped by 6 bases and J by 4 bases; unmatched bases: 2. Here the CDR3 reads CASRRTGGNTIYF. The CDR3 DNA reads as TGCGCCAGCAGACGGACAGGGGGAAACACCATATATTTT.

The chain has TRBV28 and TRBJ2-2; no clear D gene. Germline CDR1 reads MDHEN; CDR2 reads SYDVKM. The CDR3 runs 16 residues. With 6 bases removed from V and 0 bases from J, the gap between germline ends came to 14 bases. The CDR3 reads CASRSSGKANTGELFF. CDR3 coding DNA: TGTGCCAGCAGATCCTCAGGAAAAGCGAACACCGGGGAGCTGTTTTTT. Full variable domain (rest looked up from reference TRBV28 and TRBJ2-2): DVKVTQSSRYLVKRTGEKVFLECVQDMDHENMFWYRQDPGLGLRLIYFSYDVKMKEKGDIPEGYSVSREKKERFSLILESASTNQTSMYLCASRSSGKANTGELFFGEGSRLTVL.

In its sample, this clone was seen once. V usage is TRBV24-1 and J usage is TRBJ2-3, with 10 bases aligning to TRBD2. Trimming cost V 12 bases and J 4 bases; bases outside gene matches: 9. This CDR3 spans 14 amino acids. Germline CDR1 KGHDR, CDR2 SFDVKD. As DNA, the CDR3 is TGTGCCGCCCGTCCAGCGGGAGGGTCAGATACGCAGTATTTT. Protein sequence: CAARPAGGSDTQYF.